This T cell receptor (beta chain) originates from a study of Ad26.COV2.S vaccination and SARS-CoV-2 variants. This CDR3 comprises 16 residues. With V trimmed by 0 bases and J by 1 base, 5 bases remained unmatched. From germline, CDR1 is LGHNA and CDR2 YSLEER. Profiling relied on immunoSEQ multiplex PCR, and the TCRdb table lists in-frame clones only, not all of them. This sample has approximately 340,000 clones, with around 84% found just once. Treatment specified: some 20 received Ad26.COV2.S at low or high dose, single or two shots; a few received placebo; per-sample allocation not given. The study sampled participants on day 63 after the first vaccine or placebo injection.

The sequencing here drew on peripheral blood, taken in a trial of Ad26.COV2.S vaccine versus placebo. The V and J genes are TRBV4-3 and TRBJ2-7; the match to TRBD1 covers 8 bases. The sequence was obtained from a person between 18 and 60 years old who received the Ad26.COV2.S COVID-19 vaccine or a placebo. This chain's CDR3 is CASSQDPGTGSYEQYF. The CDR3 DNA is TGCGCCAGCAGCCAAGATCCCGGGACAGGATCCTACGAGCAGTACTTC.